Listed below are T cell receptor beta chains from one sample, sequenced in a study of PD-1 blockade in classical Hodgkin lymphoma. Clones were read by immunoSEQ multiplex PCR, and TCRdb kept only the in-frame ones, dropping some. The sample records some 17,000 clones, around 72% being singletons. This sample comprised peripheral blood mononuclear cells (PBMCs), obtained at baseline. These TCRs come from a human donor with classical Hodgkin lymphoma. Each CDR3 is given with its conserved first and last residue. Each record gives: CDR3 protein, V gene, J gene.

CDR3 protein: CASSQQGGQPQHF; V gene: TRBV6-1; J gene: TRBJ1-5
CDR3 protein: CASSVDEGTEQYF; V gene: TRBV9; J gene: TRBJ2-7
CDR3 protein: CASSEKVWQNYEQYF; V gene: TRBV2; J gene: TRBJ2-7
CDR3 protein: CAWSRDSNYGYTF; V gene: TRBV30; J gene: TRBJ1-2
CDR3 protein: CASSLDRRFQETQYF; V gene: TRBV5-6; J gene: TRBJ2-5
CDR3 protein: CASSESLSGTGQPQHF; V gene: TRBV10-2; J gene: TRBJ1-5
CDR3 protein: CASSYSHIAYEQYF; V gene: TRBV6-5; J gene: TRBJ2-7
CDR3 protein: CASGKWGGGYGYTF; V gene: TRBV6-5; J gene: TRBJ1-2
CDR3 protein: CASSHLTLAGDTQYF; V gene: TRBV21-1; J gene: TRBJ2-3
CDR3 protein: CASSGLNEQYF; V gene: TRBV2; J gene: TRBJ2-7
CDR3 protein: CASSSTGVRVDYGYTF; V gene: TRBV28; J gene: TRBJ1-2
CDR3 protein: CASSHAQGSNQPQHF; V gene: TRBV4-3; J gene: TRBJ1-5
CDR3 protein: CASSQKSGRTPAEQYF; V gene: TRBV6-6; J gene: TRBJ2-7
CDR3 protein: CASSSIAGEEGEQFF; V gene: TRBV6-1; J gene: TRBJ2-1
CDR3 protein: CASSPRQLNQETQYF; V gene: TRBV18; J gene: TRBJ2-5
CDR3 protein: CASSQESTVGYGYTF; V gene: TRBV4-1; J gene: TRBJ1-2
CDR3 protein: CASSLELVEAQYF; V gene: TRBV7-6; J gene: TRBJ2-5
CDR3 protein: CASSRRADPQETQYF; V gene: TRBV7-2; J gene: TRBJ2-5
CDR3 protein: CASSFFDRGGAHEQYF; V gene: TRBV4-2; J gene: TRBJ2-7
CDR3 protein: CASSLALNSPLHF; V gene: TRBV6-5; J gene: TRBJ1-6
CDR3 protein: CASSPGTDPYEQYF; V gene: TRBV6-1; J gene: TRBJ2-7
CDR3 protein: CASSPRGLAGSDTQYF; V gene: TRBV9; J gene: TRBJ2-3
CDR3 protein: CASSLAGAGPGNTIYF; V gene: TRBV28; J gene: TRBJ1-3
CDR3 protein: CSVELRGADSDEQFF; V gene: TRBV29-1; J gene: TRBJ2-1
CDR3 protein: CASSSTGRGGTEAFF; V gene: TRBV27; J gene: TRBJ1-1
CDR3 protein: CASSPGGAYSNQPQHF; V gene: TRBV27; J gene: TRBJ1-5
CDR3 protein: CASSPGHEQFF; V gene: TRBV7-8; J gene: TRBJ2-1
CDR3 protein: CASSLVRGGVGEQYF; V gene: TRBV7-8; J gene: TRBJ2-7
CDR3 protein: CASSYRREGTGELFF; V gene: TRBV6-5; J gene: TRBJ2-2
CDR3 protein: CASSECSGVTDTQYF; V gene: TRBV10-1; J gene: TRBJ2-3
CDR3 protein: CASSSGEYQETQYF; V gene: TRBV5-6; J gene: TRBJ2-5
CDR3 protein: CASRETGGGEAFF; V gene: TRBV10-2; J gene: TRBJ1-1
CDR3 protein: CASSPEGGPPYNEQFF; V gene: TRBV19; J gene: TRBJ2-1
CDR3 protein: CASSLTRTAQEQYF; V gene: TRBV5-8; J gene: TRBJ2-7
CDR3 protein: CAPGLPGELFF; V gene: TRBV12-1; J gene: TRBJ2-2
CDR3 protein: CASSELRDKETQYF; V gene: TRBV2; J gene: TRBJ2-5
CDR3 protein: CASSFAGGYTGELFF; V gene: TRBV27; J gene: TRBJ2-2
CDR3 protein: CASSVGTGGQADTQYF; V gene: TRBV9; J gene: TRBJ2-3
CDR3 protein: CASSQQARRYEQYF; V gene: TRBV5-6; J gene: TRBJ2-7
CDR3 protein: CASKGLAETQYF; V gene: TRBV2; J gene: TRBJ2-5
CDR3 protein: CASSLQGGNYGYTF; V gene: TRBV7-8; J gene: TRBJ1-2